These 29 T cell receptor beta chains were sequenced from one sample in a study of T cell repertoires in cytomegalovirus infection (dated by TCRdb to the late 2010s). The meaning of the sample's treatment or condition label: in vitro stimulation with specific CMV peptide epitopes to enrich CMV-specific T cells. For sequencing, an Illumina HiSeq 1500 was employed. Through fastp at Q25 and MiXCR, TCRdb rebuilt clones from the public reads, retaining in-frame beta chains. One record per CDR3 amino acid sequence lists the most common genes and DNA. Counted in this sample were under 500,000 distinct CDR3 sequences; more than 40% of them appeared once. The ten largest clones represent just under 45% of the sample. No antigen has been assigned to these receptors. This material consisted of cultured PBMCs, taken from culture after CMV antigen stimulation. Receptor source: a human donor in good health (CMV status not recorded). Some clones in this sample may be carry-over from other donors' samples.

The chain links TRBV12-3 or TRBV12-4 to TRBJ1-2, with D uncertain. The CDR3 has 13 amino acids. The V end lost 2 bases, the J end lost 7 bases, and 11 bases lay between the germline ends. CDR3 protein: CASSLNTWAGYTF. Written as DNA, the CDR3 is TGTGCCAGCAGTTTAAACACTTGGGCTGGCTACACCTTC.

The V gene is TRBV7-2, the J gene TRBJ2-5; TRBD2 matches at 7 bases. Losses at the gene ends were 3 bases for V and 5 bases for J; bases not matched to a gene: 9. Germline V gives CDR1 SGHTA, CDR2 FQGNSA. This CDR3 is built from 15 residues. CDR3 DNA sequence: TGTGCCAGCAGCTTGGGGCGGGGGAGCTGGGAGACCCAGTACTTC. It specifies CASSLGRGSWETQYF.

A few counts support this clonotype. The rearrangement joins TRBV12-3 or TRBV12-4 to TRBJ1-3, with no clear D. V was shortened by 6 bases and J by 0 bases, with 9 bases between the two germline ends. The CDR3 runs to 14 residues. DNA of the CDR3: TGTGCCAGCAGCATGAAGGGCTCTGGAAACACCATATATTTT. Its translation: CASSMKGSGNTIYF.

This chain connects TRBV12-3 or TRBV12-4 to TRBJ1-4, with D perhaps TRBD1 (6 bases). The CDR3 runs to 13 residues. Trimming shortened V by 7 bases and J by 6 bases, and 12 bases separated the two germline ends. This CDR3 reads CASNYRVDEKLFF. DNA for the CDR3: TGTGCCAGCAATTACAGGGTCGATGAAAAACTGTTTTTT.

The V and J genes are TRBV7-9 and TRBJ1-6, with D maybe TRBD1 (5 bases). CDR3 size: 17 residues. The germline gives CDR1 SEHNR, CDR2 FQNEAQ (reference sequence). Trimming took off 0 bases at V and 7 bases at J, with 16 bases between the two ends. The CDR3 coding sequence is TGTGCCAGCAGCTTAGCGCCATATACAGGAATAAATTCACCCCTCCACTTT. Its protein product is CASSLAPYTGINSPLHF.

The CDR3, as DNA: TGTGCCAGCAGCTTAGGGGGGTCCTGGGGGGACACTGAAGCTTTCTTT. It codes for CASSLGGSWGDTEAFF. V and J are TRBV7-9 and TRBJ1-1, with D possibly TRBD1 on 5 matching bases. Trimming shortened V by 1 base and J by 3 bases, and 15 bases separated the two germline ends. The CDR3 totals 16 residues. The germline V gene encodes CDR1 SEHNR and CDR2 FQNEAQ (reference sequence).

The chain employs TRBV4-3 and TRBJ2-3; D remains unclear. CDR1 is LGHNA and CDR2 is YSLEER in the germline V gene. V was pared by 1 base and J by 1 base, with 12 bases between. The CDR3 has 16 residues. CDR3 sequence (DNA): TGCGCCAGCAGCCAAGTTGCGGCCTGGGGCACAGATACGCAGTATTTT. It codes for CASSQVAAWGTDTQYF.

The CDR3 reads CASSFAEYEQYF. In DNA, the CDR3 is TGTGCCAGCAGTTTTGCAGAGTACGAGCAGTACTTC. The chain couples TRBV12-3 or TRBV12-4 to TRBJ2-7, with no clear D. V gave up 3 bases and J gave up 4 bases, with 7 bases separating them. The CDR3 covers 12 residues.

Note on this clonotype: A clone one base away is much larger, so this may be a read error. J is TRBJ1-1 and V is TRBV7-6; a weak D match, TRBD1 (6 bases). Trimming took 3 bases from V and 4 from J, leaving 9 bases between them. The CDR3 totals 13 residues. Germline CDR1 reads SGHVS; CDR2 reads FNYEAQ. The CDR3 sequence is CASSLAGVTEAFF. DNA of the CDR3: TGTGCCAGCAGCTTGGCAGGGGTCACTGAAGCTTTCTTT.

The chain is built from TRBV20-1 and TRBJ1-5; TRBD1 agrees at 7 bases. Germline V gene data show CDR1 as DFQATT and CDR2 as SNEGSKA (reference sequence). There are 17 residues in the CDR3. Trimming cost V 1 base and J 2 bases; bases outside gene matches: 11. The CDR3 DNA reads TGCAGTGCTAGAGTGGAAAACAGGGGTGTAGGCAATCAGCCCCAGCATTTT. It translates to CSARVENRGVGNQPQHF.

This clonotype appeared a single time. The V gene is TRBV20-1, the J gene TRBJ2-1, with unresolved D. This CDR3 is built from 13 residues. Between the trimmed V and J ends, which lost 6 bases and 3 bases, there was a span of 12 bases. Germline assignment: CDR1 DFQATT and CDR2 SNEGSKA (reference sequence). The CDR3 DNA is TGCAGTGCCGCACGGCGGATCTACAATGAGCAGTTCTTC. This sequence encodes CSAARRIYNEQFF.

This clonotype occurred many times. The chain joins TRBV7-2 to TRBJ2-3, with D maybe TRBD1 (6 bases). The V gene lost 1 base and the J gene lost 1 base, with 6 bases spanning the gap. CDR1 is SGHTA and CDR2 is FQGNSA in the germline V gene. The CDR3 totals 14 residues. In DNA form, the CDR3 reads TGTGCCAGCAGCTTAGGACAGGGCACAGATACGCAGTATTTT. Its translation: CASSLGQGTDTQYF.

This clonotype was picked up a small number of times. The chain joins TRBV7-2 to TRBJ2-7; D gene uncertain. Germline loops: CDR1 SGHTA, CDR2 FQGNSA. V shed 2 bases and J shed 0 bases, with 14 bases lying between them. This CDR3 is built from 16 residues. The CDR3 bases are TGTGCCAGCAGCTTACACCAGGCATCTAGCTCCTACGAGCAGTACTTC. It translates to CASSLHQASSSYEQYF.

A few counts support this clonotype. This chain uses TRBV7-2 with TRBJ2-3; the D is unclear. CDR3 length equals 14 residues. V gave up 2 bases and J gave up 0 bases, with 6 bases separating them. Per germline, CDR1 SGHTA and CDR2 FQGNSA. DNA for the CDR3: TGTGCCAGCAGCTTACAGTGGAGCACAGATACGCAGTATTTT. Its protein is CASSLQWSTDTQYF.

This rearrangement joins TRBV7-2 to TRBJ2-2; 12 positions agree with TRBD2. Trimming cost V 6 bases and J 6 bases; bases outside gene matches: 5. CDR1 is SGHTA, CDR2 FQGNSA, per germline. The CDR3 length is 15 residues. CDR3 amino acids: CASSRLAGGPGELFF. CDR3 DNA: TGTGCCAGCAGTCGCCTAGCGGGGGGGCCCGGGGAGCTGTTTTTT.

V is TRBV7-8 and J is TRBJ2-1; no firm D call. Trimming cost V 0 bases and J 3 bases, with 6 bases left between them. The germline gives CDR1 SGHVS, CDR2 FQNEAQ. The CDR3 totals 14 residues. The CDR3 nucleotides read TGTGCCAGCAGCTTAGCCTCCATCTACAATGAGCAGTTCTTC. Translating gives CASSLASIYNEQFF.

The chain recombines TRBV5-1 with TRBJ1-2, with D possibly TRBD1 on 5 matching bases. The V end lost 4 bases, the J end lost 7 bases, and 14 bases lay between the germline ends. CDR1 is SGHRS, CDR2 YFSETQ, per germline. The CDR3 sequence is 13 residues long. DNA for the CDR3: TGCGCCAGCAGCCCACTCGACGGGGCTGGCTACACCTTC. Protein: CASSPLDGAGYTF.

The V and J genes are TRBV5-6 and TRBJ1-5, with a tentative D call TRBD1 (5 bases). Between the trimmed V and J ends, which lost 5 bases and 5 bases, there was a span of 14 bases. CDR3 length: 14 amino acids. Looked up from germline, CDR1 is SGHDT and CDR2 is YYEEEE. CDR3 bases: TGTGCCAGCAGTTCCAGGGTCTTCGATCAGCCCCAGCATTTT. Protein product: CASSSRVFDQPQHF.

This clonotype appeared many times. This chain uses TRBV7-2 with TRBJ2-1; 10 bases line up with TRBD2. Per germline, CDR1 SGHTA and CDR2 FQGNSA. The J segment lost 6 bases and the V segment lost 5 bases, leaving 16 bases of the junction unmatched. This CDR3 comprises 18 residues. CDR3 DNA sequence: TGTGCCAGCAGCCCGTCAGGCGGTAGCGGGGGGCCCCTCAATGAGCAGTTCTTC. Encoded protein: CASSPSGGSGGPLNEQFF.

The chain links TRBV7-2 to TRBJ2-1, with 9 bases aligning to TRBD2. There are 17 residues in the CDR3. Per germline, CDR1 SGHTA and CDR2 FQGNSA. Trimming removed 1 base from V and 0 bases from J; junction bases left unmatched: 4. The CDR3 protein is CASSLEAGGSSYNEQFF. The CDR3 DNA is TGTGCCAGCAGCTTAGAAGCGGGGGGAAGCTCCTACAATGAGCAGTTCTTC.

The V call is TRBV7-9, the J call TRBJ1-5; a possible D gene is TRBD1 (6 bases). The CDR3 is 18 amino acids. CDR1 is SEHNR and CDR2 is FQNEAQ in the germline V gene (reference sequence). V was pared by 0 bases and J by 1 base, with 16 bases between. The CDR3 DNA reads TGTGCCAGCAGCTTAGCGGTGGGGGGGCCGAGGAGCAATCAGCCCCAGCATTTT. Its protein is CASSLAVGGPRSNQPQHF.

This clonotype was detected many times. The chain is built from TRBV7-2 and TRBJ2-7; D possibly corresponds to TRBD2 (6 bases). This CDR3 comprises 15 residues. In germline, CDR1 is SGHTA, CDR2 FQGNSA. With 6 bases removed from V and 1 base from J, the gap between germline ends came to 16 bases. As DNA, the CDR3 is TGTGCCAGCAGTCTAGACGGAGGGACGTCCTACGAGCAGTACTTC. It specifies CASSLDGGTSYEQYF.

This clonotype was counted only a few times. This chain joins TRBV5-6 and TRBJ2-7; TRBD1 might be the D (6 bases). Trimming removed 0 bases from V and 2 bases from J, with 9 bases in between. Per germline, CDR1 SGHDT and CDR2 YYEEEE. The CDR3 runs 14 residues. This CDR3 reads CASSLDRATYEQYF. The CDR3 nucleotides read TGTGCCAGCAGCTTGGACAGGGCGACCTACGAGCAGTACTTC.

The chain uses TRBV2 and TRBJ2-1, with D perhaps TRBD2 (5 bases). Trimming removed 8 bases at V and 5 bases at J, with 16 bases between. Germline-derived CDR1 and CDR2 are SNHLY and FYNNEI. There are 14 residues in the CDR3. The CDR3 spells CASVTTKEHNEQFF. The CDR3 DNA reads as TGTGCCAGCGTAACGACTAAAGAGCACAATGAGCAGTTCTTC.

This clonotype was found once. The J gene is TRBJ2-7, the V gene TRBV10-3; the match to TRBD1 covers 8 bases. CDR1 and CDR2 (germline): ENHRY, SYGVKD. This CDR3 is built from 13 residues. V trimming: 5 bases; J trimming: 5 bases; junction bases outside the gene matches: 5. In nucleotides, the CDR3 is TGTGCCATCAGTTACGACAGGGGAGACGAGCAGTACTTC. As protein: CAISYDRGDEQYF.

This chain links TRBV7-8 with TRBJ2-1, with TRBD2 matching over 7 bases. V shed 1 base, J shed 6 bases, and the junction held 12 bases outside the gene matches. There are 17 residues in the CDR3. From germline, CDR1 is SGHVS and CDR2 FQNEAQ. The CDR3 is CASSLVVMVLAANEQFF. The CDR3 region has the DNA TGTGCCAGCAGCTTAGTAGTGATGGTCCTAGCGGCCAATGAGCAGTTCTTC. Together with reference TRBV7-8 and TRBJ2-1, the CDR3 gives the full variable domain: GAGVSQSPRYKVAKRGQDVALRCDPISGHVSLFWYQQALGQGPEFLTYFQNEAQLDKSGLPSDRFFAERPEGSVSTLKIQRTQQEDSAVYLCASSLVVMVLAANEQFFGPGTRLTVL.

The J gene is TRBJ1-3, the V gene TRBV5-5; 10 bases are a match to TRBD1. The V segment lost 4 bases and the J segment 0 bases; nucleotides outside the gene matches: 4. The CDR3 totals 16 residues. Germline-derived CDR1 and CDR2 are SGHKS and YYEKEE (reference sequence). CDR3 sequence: CASSRQGASSGNTIYF. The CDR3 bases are TGTGCCAGCAGCCGACAGGGGGCTAGCTCTGGAAACACCATATATTTT. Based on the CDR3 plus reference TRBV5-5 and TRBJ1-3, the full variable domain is DAGVTQSPTHLIKTRGQQVTLRCSPISGHKSVSWYQQVLGQGPQFIFQYYEKEERGRGNFPDRFSARQFPNYSSELNVNALLLGDSALYLCASSRQGASSGNTIYFGEGSWLTVV.

The CDR3 DNA reads as TGTGCCAGCAGTTATGCTAGTTTGCGAGAGCAGTACTTC. It codes for CASSYASLREQYF. The chain is built from TRBV6-5 and TRBJ2-7; no definite D call. Germline-derived CDR1 and CDR2 are MNHEY and SVGAGI. The CDR3 runs 13 residues. Trimming took off 3 bases at V and 7 bases at J, with 13 bases between the two ends.

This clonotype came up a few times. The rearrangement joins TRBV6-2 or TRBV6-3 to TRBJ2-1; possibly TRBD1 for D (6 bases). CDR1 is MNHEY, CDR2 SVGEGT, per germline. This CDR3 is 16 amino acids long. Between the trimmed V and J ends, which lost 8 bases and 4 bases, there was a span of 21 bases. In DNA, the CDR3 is TGTGCCAGCGTGGGACATGGAGGCGTAAAATACAATGAGCAGTTCTTC. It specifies CASVGHGGVKYNEQFF.